This T cell receptor (beta chain) was sequenced in a study of OX40 agonist ivuxolimab in advanced cancers. Produced via immunoSEQ multiplex PCR; TCRdb's table is partial and in-frame only. The sample includes some 96,000 clones, just under 85% of them seen just once. CDR1 and CDR2 (germline): LNHNV, YYDKDF (reference sequence). J gave up 3 bases and V 3 bases, and 5 bases lay outside the gene matches. This CDR3 spans 15 amino acids. The receptor was isolated from an adult with an advanced solid tumor such as melanoma, head and neck, liver or kidney cancer. The chain carries TRBV15 and TRBJ2-7; 10 bases match TRBD1. The source material was CD4+ or CD8+ T cells sorted from blood, sampled in a trial of the OX40 agonist ivuxolimab. CDR3 nucleotides: TGTGCCACCAGCAGTCAATGGACAGGGGGCTACGAGCAGTACTTC. It is translated as CATSSQWTGGYEQYF. Drawing the rest from reference TRBV15 and TRBJ2-7, the complete variable domain is DAMVIQNPRYQVTQFGKPVTLSCSQTLNHNVMYWYQQKSSQAPKLLFHYYDKDFNNEADTPDNFQSRRPNTSFCFLDIRSPGLGDTAMYLCATSSQWTGGYEQYFGPGTRLTVT.